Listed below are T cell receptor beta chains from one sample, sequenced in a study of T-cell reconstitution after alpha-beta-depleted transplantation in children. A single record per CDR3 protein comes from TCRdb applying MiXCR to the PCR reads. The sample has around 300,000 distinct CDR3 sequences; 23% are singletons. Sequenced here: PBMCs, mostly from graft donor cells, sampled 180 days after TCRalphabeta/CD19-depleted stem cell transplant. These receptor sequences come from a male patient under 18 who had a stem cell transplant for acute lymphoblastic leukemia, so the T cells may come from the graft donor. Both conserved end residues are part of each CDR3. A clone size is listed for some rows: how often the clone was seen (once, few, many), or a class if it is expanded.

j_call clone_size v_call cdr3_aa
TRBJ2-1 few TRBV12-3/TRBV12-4 CASSPEHYNEQFF
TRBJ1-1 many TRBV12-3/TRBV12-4 CASRRDRGNTEAFF
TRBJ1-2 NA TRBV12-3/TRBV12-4 CASSPSSGLRYGYTF
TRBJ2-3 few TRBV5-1 CASSLALAGSTDTQYF
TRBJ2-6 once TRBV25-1 CASSESRVGANVLTF
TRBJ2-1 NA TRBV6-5 CASSYRSYNEQFF
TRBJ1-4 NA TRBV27 CASRRVNGEKLFF
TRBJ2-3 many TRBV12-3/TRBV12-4 CASSLSFYGRSTDTQYF
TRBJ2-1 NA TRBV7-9 CASSALGLAYNEQFF
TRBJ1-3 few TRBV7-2 CASSHQPGQRVSIYF
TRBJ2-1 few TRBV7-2 CASSRYPGSEQFF
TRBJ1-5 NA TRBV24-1 CATIELPGDLGNQPQHF
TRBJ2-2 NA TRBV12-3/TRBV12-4 CASRLPGLPNTGELFF
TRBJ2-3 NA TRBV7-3 CASSPSGRQTDTQYF
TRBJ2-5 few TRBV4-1 CASRPGLAVGLQETQYF
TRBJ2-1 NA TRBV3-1 CASSHRGVGSYNEQFF
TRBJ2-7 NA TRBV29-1 CSVVGFPGQSSYEQYF
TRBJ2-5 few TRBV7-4 CASSFGTHDRQETQYF
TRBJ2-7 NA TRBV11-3 CASSFRLSSGRSGYEQYF
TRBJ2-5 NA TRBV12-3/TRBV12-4 CASSFEGGPGETQYF
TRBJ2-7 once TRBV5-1 CASSLVTSGSSEQYF
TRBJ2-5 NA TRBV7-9 CASSLIRQETQYF
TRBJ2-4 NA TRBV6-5 CASSFFYPRLAKNIQYF
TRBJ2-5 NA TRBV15 CATGESGTQETQYF
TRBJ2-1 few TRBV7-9 CASSPSSGRAVHNEQFF
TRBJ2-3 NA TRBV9 CASSVDGGDSTDTQYF
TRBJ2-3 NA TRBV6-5 CASSYETGTRFHF
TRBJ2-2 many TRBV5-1 CASSFIAGGNTGELFF
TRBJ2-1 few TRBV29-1 CSVKLAAGNEQFF